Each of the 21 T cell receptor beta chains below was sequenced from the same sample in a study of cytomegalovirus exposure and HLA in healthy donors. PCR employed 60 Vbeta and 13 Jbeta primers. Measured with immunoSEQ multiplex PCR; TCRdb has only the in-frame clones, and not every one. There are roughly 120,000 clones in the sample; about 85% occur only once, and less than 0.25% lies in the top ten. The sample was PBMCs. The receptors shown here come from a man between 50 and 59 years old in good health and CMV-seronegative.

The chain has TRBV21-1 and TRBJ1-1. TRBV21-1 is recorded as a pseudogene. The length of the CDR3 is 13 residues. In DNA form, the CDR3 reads TGTGCCAGCAGCGCAAGATTCGAGACTGAAGCTTTCTTT. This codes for CASSARFETEAFF.

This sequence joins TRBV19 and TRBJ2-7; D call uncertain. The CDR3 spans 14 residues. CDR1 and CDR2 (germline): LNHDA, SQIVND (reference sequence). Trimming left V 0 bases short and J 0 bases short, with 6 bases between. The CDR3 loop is CASSIEPGSYEQYF. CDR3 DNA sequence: TGTGCCAGTAGTATAGAGCCAGGCTCCTACGAGCAGTACTTC. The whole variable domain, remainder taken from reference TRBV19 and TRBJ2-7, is DGGITQSPKYLFRKEGQNVTLSCEQNLNHDAMYWYRQDPGQGLRLIYYSQIVNDFQKGDIAEGYSVSREKKESFPLTVTSAQKNPTAFYLCASSIEPGSYEQYFGPGTRLTVT.

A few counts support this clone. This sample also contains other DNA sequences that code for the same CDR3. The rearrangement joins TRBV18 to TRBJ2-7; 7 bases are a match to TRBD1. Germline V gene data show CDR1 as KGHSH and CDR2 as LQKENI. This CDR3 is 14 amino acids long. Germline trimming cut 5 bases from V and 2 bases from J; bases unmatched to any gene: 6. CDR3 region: CASSSPTGTYEQYF. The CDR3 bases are TGTGCCAGCTCATCCCCGACAGGGACCTACGAGCAGTACTTC.

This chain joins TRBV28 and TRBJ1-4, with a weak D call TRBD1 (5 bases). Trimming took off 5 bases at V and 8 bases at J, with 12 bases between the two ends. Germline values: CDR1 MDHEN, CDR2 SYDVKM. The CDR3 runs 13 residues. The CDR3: CASSAGIWEKLFF. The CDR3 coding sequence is TGTGCCAGCAGTGCAGGGATTTGGGAAAAACTGTTTTTT.

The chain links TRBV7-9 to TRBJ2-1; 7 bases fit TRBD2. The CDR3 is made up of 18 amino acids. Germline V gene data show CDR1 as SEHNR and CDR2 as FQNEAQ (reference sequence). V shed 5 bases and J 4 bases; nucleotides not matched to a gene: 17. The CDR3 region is CASSPVAGTGGPYNEQFF. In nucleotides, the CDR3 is TGTGCCAGCAGCCCCGTTGCGGGTACGGGGGGACCATACAATGAGCAGTTCTTC.

The CDR3 sequence is CASSLRDRRIFSYNEQFF. The CDR3 DNA sequence: TGTGCCAGCAGTTTAAGGGACAGGAGAATATTCTCCTACAATGAGCAGTTCTTC. The rearrangement joins TRBV27 to TRBJ2-1; TRBD1 matches at 8 bases. The germline CDR1 and CDR2 sequences are MNHEY and SMNVEV (reference sequence). This CDR3 is built from 18 residues. V lost 2 bases to trimming and J lost 0 bases; unmatched junction nucleotides: 9.

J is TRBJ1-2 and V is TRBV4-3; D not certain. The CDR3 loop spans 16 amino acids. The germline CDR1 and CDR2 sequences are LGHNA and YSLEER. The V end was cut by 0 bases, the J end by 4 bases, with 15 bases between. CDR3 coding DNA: TGCGCCAGCAGCCAAGAGCGCTTTGCCGGAGCCTATGGCTACACCTTC. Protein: CASSQERFAGAYGYTF.

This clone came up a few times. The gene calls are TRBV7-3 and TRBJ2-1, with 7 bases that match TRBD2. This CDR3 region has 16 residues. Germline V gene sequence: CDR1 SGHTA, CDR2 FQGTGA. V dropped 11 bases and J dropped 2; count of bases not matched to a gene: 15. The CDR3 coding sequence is TGTGCCCAGCGGGCGGGAGTATCTAGAACCTACAATGAGCAGTTCTTC. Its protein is CAQRAGVSRTYNEQFF.

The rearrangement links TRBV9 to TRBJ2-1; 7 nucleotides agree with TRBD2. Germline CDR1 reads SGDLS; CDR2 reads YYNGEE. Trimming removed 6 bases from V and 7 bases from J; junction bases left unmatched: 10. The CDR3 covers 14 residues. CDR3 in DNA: TGTGCCAGCACGAAAGACGCGGGGGTTAATGAGCAGTTCTTC. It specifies CASTKDAGVNEQFF.

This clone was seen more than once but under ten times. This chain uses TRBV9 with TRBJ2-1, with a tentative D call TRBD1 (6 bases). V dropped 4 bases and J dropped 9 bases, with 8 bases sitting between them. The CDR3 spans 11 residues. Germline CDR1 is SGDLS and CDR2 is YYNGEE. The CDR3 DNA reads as TGTGCCAGCAGCCAGGGGACTGAGCAGTTCTTC. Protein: CASSQGTEQFF.

The CDR3 here is CASSSTDRGGQYF. In DNA form, the CDR3 reads TGTGCCAGCAGCTCGACTGACAGGGGCGGGCAGTACTTC. This chain links TRBV7-9 with TRBJ2-7; 8 bases map to TRBD1. Germline V CDR1 and CDR2: SEHNR, FQNEAQ (reference sequence). The CDR3 consists of 13 residues. J lost 9 bases, V lost 4 bases, and 8 bases had no gene match.

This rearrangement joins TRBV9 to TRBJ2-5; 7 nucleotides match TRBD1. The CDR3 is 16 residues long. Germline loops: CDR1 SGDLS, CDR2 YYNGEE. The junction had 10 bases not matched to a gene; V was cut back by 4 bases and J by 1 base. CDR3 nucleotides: TGTGCCAGCAGCCTCAACCCTGGGACAGCCCAAGAGACCCAGTACTTC. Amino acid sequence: CASSLNPGTAQETQYF. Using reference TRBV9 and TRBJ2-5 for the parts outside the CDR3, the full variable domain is DSGVTQTPKHLITATGQRVTLRCSPRSGDLSVYWYQQSLDQGLQFLIQYYNGEERAKGNILERFSAQQFPDLHSELNLSSLELGDSALYFCASSLNPGTAQETQYFGPGTRLLVL.

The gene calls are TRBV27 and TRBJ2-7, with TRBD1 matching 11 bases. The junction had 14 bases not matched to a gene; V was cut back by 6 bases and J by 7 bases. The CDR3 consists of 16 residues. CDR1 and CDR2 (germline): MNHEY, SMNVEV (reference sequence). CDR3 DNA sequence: TGTGCCAGCAGCTTAGACCCGGGACAGGGGGTGCGGGAGCAGTACTTC. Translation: CASSLDPGQGVREQYF.

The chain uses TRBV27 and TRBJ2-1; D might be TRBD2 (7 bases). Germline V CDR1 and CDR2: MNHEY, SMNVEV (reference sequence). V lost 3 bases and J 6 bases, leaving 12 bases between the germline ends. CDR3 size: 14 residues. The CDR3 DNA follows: TGTGCCAGCAGTTTCGGGGGGCGCCCCAATGAGCAGTTCTTC. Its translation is CASSFGGRPNEQFF.

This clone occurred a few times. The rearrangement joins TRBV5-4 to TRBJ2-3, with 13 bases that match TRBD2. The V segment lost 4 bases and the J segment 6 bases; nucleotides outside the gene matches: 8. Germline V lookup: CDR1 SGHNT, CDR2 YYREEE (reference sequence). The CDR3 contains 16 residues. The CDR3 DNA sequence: TGTGCCAGCAGCCAAGGACTAGCGGGAGTCGAGGATACGCAGTATTTT. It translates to CASSQGLAGVEDTQYF.

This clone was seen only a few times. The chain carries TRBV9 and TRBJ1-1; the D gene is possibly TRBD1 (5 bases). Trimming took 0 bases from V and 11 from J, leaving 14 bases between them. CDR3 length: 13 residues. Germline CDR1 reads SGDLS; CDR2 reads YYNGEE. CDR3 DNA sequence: TGTGCCAGCAGCGTAGGCAGGGTATCGGAGGCTTTCTTT. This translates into CASSVGRVSEAFF. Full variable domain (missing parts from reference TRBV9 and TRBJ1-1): DSGVTQTPKHLITATGQRVTLRCSPRSGDLSVYWYQQSLDQGLQFLIQYYNGEERAKGNILERFSAQQFPDLHSELNLSSLELGDSALYFCASSVGRVSEAFFGQGTRLTVV.

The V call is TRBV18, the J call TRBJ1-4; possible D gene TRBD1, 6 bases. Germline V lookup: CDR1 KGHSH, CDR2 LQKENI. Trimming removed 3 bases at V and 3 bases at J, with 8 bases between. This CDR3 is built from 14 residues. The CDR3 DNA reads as TGTGCCAGCTCACCTAACAGGGCTAATGAAAAACTGTTTTTT. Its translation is CASSPNRANEKLFF.

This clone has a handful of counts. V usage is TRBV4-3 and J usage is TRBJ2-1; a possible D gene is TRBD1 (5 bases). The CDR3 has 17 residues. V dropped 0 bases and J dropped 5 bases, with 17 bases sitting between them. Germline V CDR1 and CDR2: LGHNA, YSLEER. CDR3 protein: CASSQDLGVQPNNEQFF. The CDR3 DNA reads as TGCGCCAGCAGCCAAGATCTAGGGGTCCAGCCTAACAATGAGCAGTTCTTC.

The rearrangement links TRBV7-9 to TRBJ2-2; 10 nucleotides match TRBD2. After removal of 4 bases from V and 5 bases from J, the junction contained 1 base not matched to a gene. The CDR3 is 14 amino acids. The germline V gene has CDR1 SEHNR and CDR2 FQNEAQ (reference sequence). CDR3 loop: CASSSSGGTGELFF. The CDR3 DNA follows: TGTGCCAGCAGCTCTAGCGGGGGTACCGGGGAGCTGTTTTTT. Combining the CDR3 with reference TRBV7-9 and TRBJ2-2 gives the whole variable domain DTGVSQNPRHKITKRGQNVTFRCDPISEHNRLYWYRQTLGQGPEFLTYFQNEAQLEKSRLLSDRFSAERPKGSFSTLEIQRTEQGDSAMYLCASSSSGGTGELFFGEGSRLTVL.

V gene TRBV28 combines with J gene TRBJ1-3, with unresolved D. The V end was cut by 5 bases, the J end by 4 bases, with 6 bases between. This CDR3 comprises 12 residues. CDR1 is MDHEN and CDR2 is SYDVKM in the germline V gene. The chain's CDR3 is CASSPTGNTIYF. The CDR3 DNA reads TGTGCCAGCAGTCCAACAGGAAACACCATATATTTT.

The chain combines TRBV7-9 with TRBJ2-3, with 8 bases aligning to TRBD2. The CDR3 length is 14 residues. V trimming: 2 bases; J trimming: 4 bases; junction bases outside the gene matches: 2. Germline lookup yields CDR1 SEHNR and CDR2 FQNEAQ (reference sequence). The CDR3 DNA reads TGTGCCAGCAGCTTACAAGCGGGAGCAGATACGCAGTATTTT. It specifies CASSLQAGADTQYF.